Below are 22 T cell receptor beta chains sequenced from a single sample in a study of blood T cell repertoires in COVID-19. Sequenced by immunoSEQ multiplex PCR; TCRdb stores in-frame clones only, minus some. The sample has some 130,000 clones, about four fifths seen once; the top ten hold 18%. The sample consisted of PBMCs or T cells enriched from blood (not recorded which). Receptors were obtained from a man aged 25 to 45 who had recovered from COVID-19.

This chain joins TRBV5-1 and TRBJ2-5, with D unclear. Germline-derived CDR1 and CDR2 are SGHRS and YFSETQ. Trimming left V 0 bases short and J 1 base short, with 10 bases between. This CDR3 is 15 amino acids long. This CDR3 is CASSLGAFGQETQYF. CDR3 sequence (DNA): TGCGCCAGCAGCTTGGGAGCGTTCGGCCAAGAGACCCAGTACTTC.

This rearrangement joins TRBV5-8 to TRBJ2-7; 9 nucleotides line up with TRBD2. CDR1 and CDR2 (germline): SGHTS, YDEGEE. The CDR3 has 16 amino acids. The V segment lost 4 bases and the J segment 3 bases; nucleotides outside the gene matches: 11. CDR3 nucleotides: TGTGCCAGCAGCCCCGCGGGGGGGGCAGGACTCTACGAGCAGTACGTC. Translating it yields CASSPAGGAGLYEQYV.

In its sample, this clone was seen a few times. V and J are TRBV5-1 and TRBJ2-1; 7 bases line up with TRBD2. Per the germline V gene, CDR1 is SGHRS and CDR2 is YFSETQ. The CDR3 extends over 16 amino acids. V dropped 4 bases and J dropped 1; count of bases not matched to a gene: 8. DNA of the CDR3: TGCGCCAGCAGCCCTCGGGGGGACGCGTCCTACAATGAGCAGTTCTTC. Translated: CASSPRGDASYNEQFF.

CDR3 in amino acids: CASSFEGTYEQYF. For the CDR3, the DNA is TGCGCCAGCAGCTTCGAGGGTACCTACGAGCAGTACTTC. The V call is TRBV5-1, the J call TRBJ2-7; D is possibly TRBD2 (5 bases). There are 13 residues in the CDR3. The germline gives CDR1 SGHRS, CDR2 YFSETQ. With 2 bases removed from V and 2 bases from J, the gap between germline ends came to 8 bases.

The chain uses TRBV7-9 and TRBJ1-6; unclear D gene. The CDR3 is made up of 15 amino acids. The V end was cut by 2 bases, the J end by 7 bases, with 12 bases between. Per germline, CDR1 SEHNR and CDR2 FQNEAQ (reference sequence). This CDR3 is CASSLTEPMNSPLHF. As DNA, the CDR3 is TGTGCCAGCAGCTTAACCGAACCTATGAATTCACCCCTCCACTTT.

The chain carries TRBV6-6 and TRBJ2-7, with TRBD2 identical over 7 bases. With V trimmed by 10 bases and J by 2 bases, 8 bases remained unmatched. The CDR3 is made up of 13 amino acids. Germline CDR1 and CDR2: MNHNY and SVGAGI (reference sequence). CDR3 protein: CATMGGFPYEQYV. DNA for the CDR3: TGTGCCACCATGGGGGGGTTCCCCTACGAGCAGTACGTC.

The V and J genes are TRBV6-2 or TRBV6-3 and TRBJ1-3, with D possibly TRBD1 on 5 matching bases. The CDR3 consists of 16 residues. V was clipped by 2 bases and J by 0 bases, with 11 bases between them. The germline CDR1 and CDR2 sequences are MNHEY and SVGEGT. The chain's CDR3 is CASSYTGHSSGNTIYF. The CDR3 DNA reads TGTGCCAGCAGTTACACCGGACATAGCTCTGGAAACACCATATATTTT.

J is TRBJ2-3 and V is TRBV19, with TRBD2 matching over 14 bases. This CDR3 region has 19 residues. CDR1 is LNHDA, CDR2 SQIVND, per germline (reference sequence). V gave up 4 bases and J gave up 3 bases; unmatched junction bases: 12. The DNA for the CDR3 is TGTGCCAGTAGTACGACTAGCGGGAGGGCTAAGAGGGGAACAGATACGCAGTATTTT. It yields the protein CASSTTSGRAKRGTDTQYF.

The rearrangement joins TRBV5-1 to TRBJ2-3; the D gene is possibly TRBD1 (7 bases). This CDR3 contains 16 residues. Trimming shortened V by 0 bases and J by 3 bases, and 14 bases separated the two germline ends. Germline V lookup: CDR1 SGHRS, CDR2 YFSETQ. The CDR3 coding sequence is TGCGCCAGCAGCTTGGAAGGGGGCGCGGGAACAGATACGCAGTATTTT. Translated: CASSLEGGAGTDTQYF.

This chain connects TRBV7-3 to TRBJ1-1, with D uncertain. The germline gives CDR1 SGHTA, CDR2 FQGTGA. The CDR3 sequence is 13 residues long. V was trimmed by 3 bases and J by 1 base, leaving 6 bases between them. CDR3 nucleotide sequence: TGTGCCAGCAGCTTCAACAGGAACACTGAAGCTTTCTTT. Protein product: CASSFNRNTEAFF.

The chain links TRBV6-2 or TRBV6-3 to TRBJ1-1, with a possible D match to TRBD1 (5 bases). Germline CDR1 is MNHEY and CDR2 is SVGEGT. The CDR3 runs 16 residues. V shed 2 bases and J shed 1 base, with 14 bases lying between them. The CDR3 DNA sequence: TGTGCCAGCAGTTACCGGCCCGGGACTACGAACACTGAAGCTTTCTTT. Translated, it gives CASSYRPGTTNTEAFF.

The rearrangement links TRBV6-5 to TRBJ2-5; 7 bases fit TRBD1. J was trimmed by 9 bases and V by 0 bases; bases with no gene match: 10. This CDR3 is 15 amino acids long. The germline V gene has CDR1 MNHEY and CDR2 SVGAGI. The CDR3 coding sequence is TGTGCCAGCAGTTACTCGACAGGGACGGCAATGGCCCAGTACTTC. Translating it yields CASSYSTGTAMAQYF.

This clone was seen only a few times. Other DNA variants within this sample encode the same CDR3. The chain uses TRBV18 and TRBJ1-5; 9 bases match TRBD1. Germline CDR1 reads KGHSH; CDR2 reads LQKENI. The CDR3 has 15 amino acids. V lost 3 bases to trimming and J lost 2 bases; unmatched junction nucleotides: 2. CDR3 sequence: CASSPDRGGNQPQHF. CDR3 DNA: TGTGCCAGCTCACCCGACAGGGGGGGCAATCAGCCCCAGCATTTT.

The rearrangement links TRBV27 to TRBJ2-2; D gene unclear. There are 15 residues in the CDR3. Trimming shortened V by 1 base and J by 0 bases, and 6 bases separated the two germline ends. From germline, CDR1 is MNHEY and CDR2 SMNVEV (reference sequence). This CDR3 reads CASSLWASNTGELFF. The CDR3 coding sequence is TGTGCCAGCAGTTTATGGGCCTCGAACACCGGGGAGCTGTTTTTT.

The rearrangement links TRBV2 to TRBJ1-5, with TRBD1 matching over 7 bases. CDR1 SNHLY and CDR2 FYNNEI come from the germline V gene. V was pared by 8 bases and J by 1 base, with 8 bases of the junction left unmatched. This CDR3 spans 15 amino acids. CDR3 sequence (DNA): TGTGCCAGCCGCCGTTGGGGACAGAGCAATCAGCCCCAGCATTTT. It codes for CASRRWGQSNQPQHF.

V gene TRBV6-2 or TRBV6-3 combines with J gene TRBJ2-1, with 9 positions matching TRBD2. The germline CDR1 and CDR2 sequences are MNHEY and SVGEGT. Trimming cost V 0 bases and J 7 bases; bases outside gene matches: 4. The CDR3 sequence is 15 residues long. The CDR3 sequence is CASSYSGGGVNEQFF. The CDR3 DNA reads TGTGCCAGCAGTTACTCGGGCGGGGGGGTAAATGAGCAGTTCTTC.

The gene calls are TRBV10-1 and TRBJ2-1; 10 bases agree with TRBD2. The CDR3 runs to 16 residues. Germline-derived CDR1 and CDR2 are WNHNN and SYGVQD (reference sequence). J gave up 2 bases and V 0 bases, and 1 base lay outside the gene matches. CDR3 sequence: CASSESLAGAYNEQFF. The CDR3 DNA sequence: TGCGCCAGCAGTGAGTCCCTAGCGGGAGCCTACAATGAGCAGTTCTTC.

The chain carries TRBV5-6 and TRBJ2-2, with 9 bases aligning to TRBD1. Per germline, CDR1 SGHDT and CDR2 YYEEEE. The CDR3 is made up of 16 amino acids. Trimming took 2 bases from V and 6 from J; bases not matched to a gene: 8. CDR3 residues: CASSLRRQGDSGELFF. DNA for the CDR3: TGTGCCAGCAGCTTAAGAAGACAGGGGGACTCCGGGGAGCTGTTTTTT.

Note on this clone: The sample contains more than one DNA sequence encoding this CDR3. This chain links TRBV5-1 with TRBJ1-4, with 10 nucleotides matching TRBD1. V lost 0 bases to trimming and J lost 2 bases; unmatched junction nucleotides: 1. Germline CDR1 is SGHRS and CDR2 is YFSETQ. The length of the CDR3 is 16 residues. The CDR3 region is CASSLGQGATNEKLFF. In DNA form, the CDR3 reads TGCGCCAGCAGCTTGGGACAGGGGGCGACTAATGAAAAACTGTTTTTT. Full variable domain (rest looked up from reference TRBV5-1 and TRBJ1-4): KAGVTQTPRYLIKTRGQQVTLSCSPISGHRSVSWYQQTPGQGLQFLFEYFSETQRNKGNFPGRFSGRQFSNSRSEMNVSTLELGDSALYLCASSLGQGATNEKLFFGSGTQLSVL.

This clone was observed once. The chain links TRBV3-1 (or the pseudogene TRBV3-2) to TRBJ1-2; D call uncertain. The V gene lost 2 bases and the J gene lost 4 bases, with 8 bases spanning the gap. Germline V gene sequence: CDR1 LGHDT, CDR2 YNNKEL (reference sequence). CDR3 length: 13 amino acids. DNA of the CDR3: TGTGCCAGCAGCCAATTCCCCCTCTATGGCTACACCTTC. This codes for CASSQFPLYGYTF.

This clone was detected once. The V call is TRBV3-1 (or the pseudogene TRBV3-2), the J call TRBJ2-4; D uncertain. Germline CDR1 LGHDT, CDR2 YNNKEL (reference sequence). V dropped 1 base and J dropped 8 bases, with 9 bases sitting between them. CDR3 length: 13 residues. The CDR3 spells CASSQGARYIQYF. The CDR3 DNA follows: TGTGCCAGCAGCCAAGGGGCTCGGTACATTCAGTACTTC.

CDR3 coding DNA: TGTGCCAGCAGGTTAATAGCGGGAGGGTGGAATGAGCAGTTCTTC. This gives the protein CASRLIAGGWNEQFF. J is TRBJ2-1 and V is TRBV5-5; 11 bases are shared with TRBD2. The V and J ends lost 5 bases and 7 bases, in that order; junction bases with no gene match: 8. CDR1 and CDR2 (germline): SGHKS, YYEKEE (reference sequence). The CDR3 consists of 15 residues. The complete variable domain, with remaining parts taken from reference TRBV5-5 and TRBJ2-1, reads DAGVTQSPTHLIKTRGQQVTLRCSPISGHKSVSWYQQVLGQGPQFIFQYYEKEERGRGNFPDRFSARQFPNYSSELNVNALLLGDSALYLCASRLIAGGWNEQFFGPGTRLTVL.